The entry that follows covers one T cell receptor beta chain sequence. Its cognate antigen is unknown. Molecular barcoding with unique molecular identifiers was used for the TCRbeta library. TCRdb re-called the PCR reads through MiXCR, storing one row per CDR3 protein. The sample has roughly 120,000 distinct CDR3 sequences, 9% to 12% seen once. This sample was included in a study of T-cell reconstitution after alpha-beta-depleted transplantation in children. Study-level results: Reportedly, roughly two months post-transplant, alpha-beta T cells arose from several hundred expanded graft clones. Counts and diversity of T cells one year after transplant came mostly from newly produced T cells. For some patients, TCRbeta diversity was high at day 60 because of recipient T cells and thymic progenitors that survived.

Trimming pared 5 bases from V and 3 bases from J, leaving 12 bases between. This CDR3 has 14 amino acids. CDR1 is MNHNS and CDR2 is SASEGT in the germline V gene. Source: PBMCs, taken before TCRalphabeta/CD19-depleted stem cell transplant. This clonotype was sampled from a boy aged 2 to 9 with acute lymphoblastic leukemia, due to receive a stem cell transplant. This chain links TRBV6-1 with TRBJ2-3; a weak D match, TRBD2 (5 bases). Here the CDR3 DNA reads TGTGCCAGCAGTCCCGGAGGAGTTACAGATACGCAGTATTTT. Its translation: CASSPGGVTDTQYF.